The T cell receptor beta chain described here comes from a study of blood T cell repertoires in COVID-19. Study context: In each case, the material was cDNA or gDNA derived from T cells, B-cell-depleted T cells, or PBMCs.

The CDR3 covers 13 residues. In germline, CDR1 is LNHDA, CDR2 SQIVND (reference sequence). V lost 7 bases to trimming and J lost 8 bases, with 15 bases between them. Per the authors' pipeline: Reference gene primers were amplified, and this amplification served to estimate nucleated cell counts. The protocol was immunoSEQ multiplex PCR, while the TCRdb copy is restricted to in-frame clones and leaves out a portion. The DNA gave D and trimming, while V, J and clone size come from that table. Of 65,000 or so clones detected, about nine tenths appear once; the ten largest clones hold roughly 9.1%. This TCR came from a human donor with acute or convalescent COVID-19. The donor label of this sample is uncertain. V and J are TRBV19 and TRBJ2-1, with D tentatively TRBD1 (6 bases). The specimen sequenced was peripheral blood. The CDR3 DNA reads TGTGCCAGTACCCTTACAGGGCGGCATGAGCAGTTCTTC. This gives the protein CASTLTGRHEQFF. Supplemented by reference TRBV19 and TRBJ2-1, the full variable domain reads DGGITQSPKYLFRKEGQNVTLSCEQNLNHDAMYWYRQDPGQGLRLIYYSQIVNDFQKGDIAEGYSVSREKKESFPLTVTSAQKNPTAFYLCASTLTGRHEQFFGPGTRLTVL.